Below, 7 T cell receptor beta chains from the same sample are listed, as sequenced in a study of long-term antiretroviral therapy in people with HIV. Version v3.0 of the immunoSEQ assay was performed at survey level. The assay was immunoSEQ multiplex PCR, and TCRdb's table has in-frame clones only and misses some. The sample holds about 13,000 clones, approximately 80% seen once. Sequencing used unsorted PBMCs, obtained 3.2 years before starting antiretroviral therapy. These receptors all come from a man aged 35-49 years with HIV.

The gene calls are TRBV27 and TRBJ2-7, with a weak D call TRBD1 (7 bases). V lost 0 bases and J 2 bases, leaving 14 bases between the germline ends. Germline V gives CDR1 MNHEY, CDR2 SMNVEV (reference sequence). CDR3 length: 16 residues. The CDR3 coding sequence is TGTGCCAGCAGTTTATCCAGGGGGACTCTTACCTACGAGCAGTACTTC. It codes for CASSLSRGTLTYEQYF.

The V gene is TRBV30, the J gene TRBJ1-1, with a weak D call TRBD1 (5 bases). The germline V gene has CDR1 GTSNPN and CDR2 SVGIG (reference sequence). Trimming stripped 0 bases from V and 9 bases from J, with 14 bases between. The CDR3 extends over 13 amino acids. The CDR3 sequence is CAWSVLRGVQAFF. Written as DNA, the CDR3 is TGTGCCTGGAGTGTACTCCGGGGGGTACAAGCTTTCTTT. Full variable domain (remainder filled in from reference TRBV30 and TRBJ1-1): SQTIHQWPATLVQPVGSPLSLECTVEGTSNPNLYWYRQAAGRGLQLLFYSVGIGQISSEVPQNLSASRPQDRQFILSSKKLLLSDSGFYLCAWSVLRGVQAFFGQGTRLTVV.

V and J are TRBV5-4 and TRBJ1-5; 7 bases match TRBD1. The V segment lost 0 bases and the J segment 4 bases; nucleotides outside the gene matches: 7. Germline CDR1 is SGHNT and CDR2 is YYREEE (reference sequence). The CDR3 length is 16 residues. The CDR3 spells CASSLGPGTDNQPQHF. The CDR3 DNA follows: TGTGCCAGCAGCTTGGGTCCCGGGACAGATAATCAGCCCCAGCATTTT.

The CDR3 here is CATGGPADEQYF. The CDR3 DNA sequence: TGTGCCACTGGGGGGCCGGCCGACGAGCAGTACTTC. The chain employs TRBV5-6 and TRBJ2-7; D is possibly TRBD1 or TRBD2 (6 bases each). The germline V gene encodes CDR1 SGHDT and CDR2 YYEEEE. The CDR3 contains 12 residues. Trimming took 9 bases from V and 5 from J, leaving 15 bases between them.

The V call is TRBV2, the J call TRBJ1-5, with TRBD1 matching 8 bases. CDR3 length: 15 residues. Unmatched junction bases numbered 7, after V lost 6 bases and J lost 3 bases. Germline CDR1 SNHLY, CDR2 FYNNEI. The CDR3 DNA is TGTGCCAGCAGACAGGGGGGGTCGTCCAATCAGCCCCAGCATTTT. This encodes CASRQGGSSNQPQHF.

J is TRBJ2-3 and V is TRBV7-9, with D maybe TRBD1 (6 bases). Germline CDR1 reads SEHNR; CDR2 reads FQNEAQ (reference sequence). The CDR3 has 12 residues. Trimming cost V 5 bases and J 4 bases, with 7 bases left between them. The CDR3 is CASSRTADTQYF. The CDR3 coding sequence is TGTGCCAGCAGCCGGACAGCAGATACGCAGTATTTT. The full variable domain, completed using reference TRBV7-9 and TRBJ2-3, is DTGVSQNPRHKITKRGQNVTFRCDPISEHNRLYWYRQTLGQGPEFLTYFQNEAQLEKSRLLSDRFSAERPKGSFSTLEIQRTEQGDSAMYLCASSRTADTQYFGPGTRLTVL.

V usage is TRBV5-8 and J usage is TRBJ2-7; 8 bases agree with TRBD1. The CDR3 has 14 residues. J lost 2 bases, V lost 3 bases, and 4 bases had no gene match. Germline loops: CDR1 SGHTS, CDR2 YDEGEE. The CDR3 sequence: CASSSGQGTYEQYF. CDR3 sequence (DNA): TGTGCCAGCAGCTCTGGACAGGGCACCTACGAGCAGTACTTC.